Below are 17 T cell receptor beta chains sequenced from a single sample in a study of identical twins (dated by TCRdb to the mid-2010s). Libraries were built with 5' RACE. Sequencing was performed on an Illumina HiSeq 2000. In-frame beta chains were kept once TCRdb had trimmed the public reads at Q25 with fastp and called clones with MiXCR. All rows with the same CDR3 protein become a single entry with the most common DNA and genes. The sample contains about 220,000 distinct CDR3 sequences, approximately 8% of them found a single time. The top ten clonotypes cover roughly 5.4% of the sample. These sequences were also reported in another study, on yellow fever vaccine responses in identical twins.

Sequenced material: CD8+ T cells sorted from blood. The source is a young woman in good health.

In its sample, this clonotype was seen many times. The chain couples TRBV24-1 to TRBJ2-3; D may be TRBD1 (5 bases). V lost 4 bases and J lost 4, with 8 bases in between. Germline CDR1 reads KGHDR; CDR2 reads SFDVKD. This CDR3 has 13 residues. The CDR3 is CATSDAGSDTQYF. The CDR3 bases are TGTGCCACCAGTGACGCAGGGTCAGATACGCAGTATTTT.

In DNA, the CDR3 is TGTGCCAGCAGCCCCAAGGACAGTCGGGCCTACGAGCAGTACGTC. It translates to CASSPKDSRAYEQYV. The chain combines TRBV7-9 with TRBJ2-7; maybe TRBD1 (6 bases). The CDR3 is 15 residues long. Trimming stripped 5 bases from V and 2 bases from J, with 16 bases between. Germline CDR1 is SEHNR and CDR2 is FQNEAQ (reference sequence).

V is TRBV6-5 and J is TRBJ1-4, with D possibly TRBD1 on 5 matching bases. This CDR3 spans 14 amino acids. The V gene lost 1 base and the J gene lost 7 bases, with 10 bases spanning the gap. The germline V gene encodes CDR1 MNHEY and CDR2 SVGAGI. Here the CDR3 reads CASSYLGAREKLFF. The CDR3 nucleotides read TGTGCCAGCAGTTACTTAGGGGCGCGTGAAAAACTGTTTTTT.

This clonotype was counted at least ten times. The chain recombines TRBV9 with TRBJ2-7, with 8 bases lining up with TRBD1. Germline lookup yields CDR1 SGDLS and CDR2 YYNGEE. J lost 7 bases, V lost 4 bases, and 13 bases had no gene match. This CDR3 comprises 15 residues. CDR3 in amino acids: CASSSRDRWDGEQYF. CDR3 bases: TGTGCCAGCAGCAGCCGGGACAGGTGGGATGGGGAGCAGTACTTC. Using reference TRBV9 and TRBJ2-7 for the parts outside the CDR3, the full variable domain is DSGVTQTPKHLITATGQRVTLRCSPRSGDLSVYWYQQSLDQGLQFLIQYYNGEERAKGNILERFSAQQFPDLHSELNLSSLELGDSALYFCASSSRDRWDGEQYFGPGTRLTVT.

This chain joins TRBV20-1 and TRBJ1-1; possible D gene TRBD1, 5 bases. V was clipped by 5 bases and J by 4 bases, with 20 bases between them. CDR3 length: 15 amino acids. The V gene's germline CDR1 is DFQATT and CDR2 SNEGSKA (reference sequence). The CDR3 nucleotides are TGCAGTGCTTTCGATCTGGGTTGGGGGGGCACTGAAGCTTTCTTT. Protein sequence: CSAFDLGWGGTEAFF.

This clonotype was detected a few times. The chain recombines TRBV12-3 or TRBV12-4 with TRBJ2-5, with 13 positions matching TRBD2. This CDR3 is built from 17 residues. Trimming cost V 1 base and J 3 bases; bases outside gene matches: 5. DNA of the CDR3: TGTGCCAGCAGTTTAGGGGGACTAGCGGGGCGGAAAGAGACCCAGTACTTC. As protein: CASSLGGLAGRKETQYF.

This clonotype was detected only a few times. The gene calls are TRBV5-6 and TRBJ2-7; TRBD2 matches at 8 bases. Germline assignment: CDR1 SGHDT and CDR2 YYEEEE. The trim removed 4 bases at V and 1 base at J, leaving 4 bases unmatched. The CDR3 has 14 amino acids. CDR3 coding DNA: TGTGCCAGCAGCACTAGCGGAATATCCTACGAGCAGTACTTC. It is translated as CASSTSGISYEQYF.

CDR3 in DNA: TGTGCCAGCAGCCACTTAGGGGCGGGGCCTAGCAATGAGCAGTTCTTC. This encodes CASSHLGAGPSNEQFF. V gene TRBV7-6 combines with J gene TRBJ2-1; possible D gene TRBD2, 6 bases. The V end was cut by 5 bases, the J end by 6 bases, with 20 bases between. The CDR3 is 16 amino acids. Looked up from germline, CDR1 is SGHVS and CDR2 is FNYEAQ.

The rearrangement joins TRBV14 to TRBJ2-7, with D unresolved. Per germline, CDR1 SGHDN and CDR2 FVKESK. CDR3 length: 13 residues. Trimming removed 4 bases from V and 4 bases from J, with 11 bases in between. The CDR3 sequence: CASSPPSAYEQYV. CDR3 DNA sequence: TGTGCCAGCAGCCCTCCATCAGCGTACGAGCAGTACGTC.

This clonotype was recorded many times. V and J are TRBV29-1 and TRBJ2-3; D uncertain. Germline assignment: CDR1 SQVTM and CDR2 ANQGSEA. The V gene lost 0 bases and the J gene lost 7 bases, with 14 bases spanning the gap. The CDR3 runs 14 residues. CDR3 sequence (DNA): TGCAGCGTTGAAGATAGGAAGGACGACAATACGCAGTATTTT. Its translation: CSVEDRKDDNTQYF.

With regard to this clonotype: The CDR3 ends on some other residue instead of the conserved phenylalanine or tryptophan, so this is likely a read error. The genes are TRBV28 and TRBJ2-1; 13 bases line up with TRBD2. With 5 bases clipped from V and 6 bases from J, the junction kept 7 bases outside the gene matches. There are 16 residues in the CDR3. CDR1 MDHEN and CDR2 SYDVKM come from the germline V gene. The CDR3 spells CASSKRTSGGPNEQFL. Here the CDR3 DNA reads TGTGCCAGCAGTAAGAGGACTAGCGGGGGCCCCAATGAGCAGTTCTTG.

This clonotype has only a few counts. CDR3 amino acids: CASSEDGGPLEQYF. The CDR3 coding sequence is TGTGCCAGCAGTGAAGACGGGGGACCACTCGAGCAGTACTTC. The J gene is TRBJ2-7, the V gene TRBV2; TRBD2 is a possible D gene (6 bases). Germline V lookup: CDR1 SNHLY, CDR2 FYNNEI. This CDR3 is 14 amino acids long. V was trimmed by 1 base and J by 6 bases, leaving 13 bases between them.

The chain couples TRBV2 to TRBJ1-2; 10 bases align to TRBD1. From germline, CDR1 is SNHLY and CDR2 FYNNEI. The CDR3 covers 16 residues. V was pared by 3 bases and J by 5 bases, with 9 bases of the junction left unmatched. This chain's CDR3 is CASSDPGTGASYGYTF. CDR3 DNA sequence: TGTGCCAGCAGTGATCCCGGGACAGGGGCGAGTTATGGCTACACCTTC.

This clonotype showed up just a few times. The rearrangement uses TRBV20-1 and TRBJ2-4; possibly TRBD1 or TRBD2 for D (6 bases each). Germline V gene lookup returns CDR1 DFQATT and CDR2 SNEGSKA (reference sequence). V lost 0 bases and J 0 bases, leaving 15 bases between the germline ends. The CDR3 length is 17 residues. CDR3 residues: CSARDVEGGLAKNIQYF. DNA for the CDR3: TGCAGTGCTAGAGATGTGGAGGGGGGCCTAGCCAAAAACATTCAGTACTTC.

This clonotype was observed at least ten times. This sequence joins TRBV29-1 and TRBJ2-2; D is unclear. Germline V gives CDR1 SQVTM, CDR2 ANQGSEA. The CDR3 runs 12 residues. Trimming took 6 bases from V and 6 from J, leaving 11 bases between them. As DNA, the CDR3 is TGCAGCGTGATGACGATAGCCGGGGAGCTGTTTTTT. Its translation is CSVMTIAGELFF.

The table lists this clonotype with many counts. The CDR3 DNA is TGCAGTGCTAGAGGATCAGGACCGGTAAACTACGAGCAGTACTTC. Protein sequence: CSARGSGPVNYEQYF. This rearrangement joins TRBV20-1 to TRBJ2-7; D uncertain. Trimming pared 1 base from V and 3 bases from J, leaving 16 bases between. The germline V gene encodes CDR1 DFQATT and CDR2 SNEGSKA (reference sequence). The CDR3 totals 15 residues.

The rearrangement uses TRBV29-1 and TRBJ1-2; D is possibly TRBD1 (5 bases). The CDR3 is made up of 13 amino acids. V lost 3 bases and J lost 2, with 10 bases in between. Germline loops: CDR1 SQVTM, CDR2 ANQGSEA. CDR3 coding DNA: TGCAGCGTTGAGAGGGGTTCGAACTATGGCTACACCTTC. Translated, it gives CSVERGSNYGYTF.